What follows describes a single T cell receptor (beta chain). Its recognized antigen is unknown. There are no base qualities to consult, and no much larger clone falls within one base. The germline V gene yields SGHDN for CDR1 and FVKESK for CDR2. From cysteine to phenylalanine, the CDR3 is 12 amino acids long. Only the CDR3 portion is preserved as DNA: 36 bases, with reading frame beginning at the first base. V and J lose 0 bases and 11 bases, and a span of 9 bases separates them. This sample is part of a study of blood T cell repertoires in COVID-19 (TCRdb year 2020). About the investigation overall: Samples covering the acute and convalescent phases of COVID-19 were provided by collaborators in the United States, Italy and Spain. The material from the prospective study consisted of cDNA or gDNA derived from T cells, B-cell-depleted T cells, or PBMCs. Deeply sampled blood TCRbeta repertoires from subjects exposed to, actively infected with, or recovered from COVID-19 were included in the dataset. The repertoires were released in a freely available public database meant as a resource for research on the immune response to SARS-CoV-2. Samples were obtained from the ongoing ImmuneRACE study (first 160 participants) and from 1,254 subjects provided by 6 global collaborators. Nearly every sample came with metadata listing a de-identified subject ID, COVID-19 status, age in years and sex. HLA class I and class II types, where available, came from metadata supplied by the sample provider rather than from assay-based typing. Study-wide findings and limitations: How much clinical and demographic metadata was included differed by source and by participant, and the metadata was provided uncurated.

TCRbeta CDR3 regions were amplified from genomic DNA using the immunoSEQ Assay, a bias-controlled multiplex PCR. The original methods were these. Within the assay, amplification of reference gene primers was used to estimate how many nucleated cells each sample contained. To quantify the absolute abundance of each unique TCRbeta CDR3 rearrangement, sequence reads were collapsed and filtered. For each sample, productive Simpson clonality was calculated as the square root of Simpson's diversity index across productive rearrangements. TCRdb retrieved this table from immuneACCESS and kept in-frame rearrangements only. Not all clones are present; in checked studies, unresolved V genes account for under half, and no reason is known for the remainder. V and J calls and clone size are as listed in that table; D and trimming were resolved from the DNA. In all, the sample holds around 35,000 clones, and approximately 86% of those were seen once. The leading ten clones occupy about 61% of the sample.

Whole blood was collected in K2EDTA tubes by collaborating institutions according to the institutions' own protocols. For TCRbeta analysis, collaborator samples were shipped as frozen whole blood, as isolated PBMCs, or as DNA extracted from either sample type. The sequence joins TRBV14 to TRBJ2-3, with TRBD1 as a weak D call on 5 bases. Sequenced: peripheral blood. This clonotype originated in a man in his 70s with acute or convalescent COVID-19. CDR3 region: CASSQELGQQYF. The sequenced DNA is TGTGCCAGCAGCCAAGAACTGGGGCAGCAGTATTTT.